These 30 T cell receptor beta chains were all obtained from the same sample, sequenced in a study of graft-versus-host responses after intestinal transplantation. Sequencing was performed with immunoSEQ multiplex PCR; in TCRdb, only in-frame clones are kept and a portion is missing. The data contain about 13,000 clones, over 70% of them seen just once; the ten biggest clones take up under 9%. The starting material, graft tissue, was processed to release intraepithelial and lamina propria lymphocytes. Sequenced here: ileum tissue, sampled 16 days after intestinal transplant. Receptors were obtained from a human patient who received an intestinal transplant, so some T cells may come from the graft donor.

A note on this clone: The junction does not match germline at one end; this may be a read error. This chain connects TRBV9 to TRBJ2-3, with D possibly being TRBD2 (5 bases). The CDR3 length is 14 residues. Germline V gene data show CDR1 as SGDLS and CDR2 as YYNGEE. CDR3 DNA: TGTGCCAGCACCGTAGGACTGTACACAGATACGCAGTATTTT. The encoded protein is CASTVGLYTDTQYF.

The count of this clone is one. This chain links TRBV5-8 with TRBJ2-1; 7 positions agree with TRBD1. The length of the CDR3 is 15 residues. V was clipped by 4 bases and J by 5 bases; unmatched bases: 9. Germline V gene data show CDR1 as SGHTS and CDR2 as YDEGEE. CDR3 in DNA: TGTGCCAGCAGCATCGGGACAGATATACACAATGAGCAGTTCTTC. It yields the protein CASSIGTDIHNEQFF. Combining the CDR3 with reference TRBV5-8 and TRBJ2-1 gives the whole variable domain EAGVTQSPTHLIKTRGQQATLRCSPISGHTSVYWYQQALGLGLQFLLWYDEGEERNRGNFPPRFSGRQFPNYSSELNVNALELEDSALYLCASSIGTDIHNEQFFGPGTRLTVL.

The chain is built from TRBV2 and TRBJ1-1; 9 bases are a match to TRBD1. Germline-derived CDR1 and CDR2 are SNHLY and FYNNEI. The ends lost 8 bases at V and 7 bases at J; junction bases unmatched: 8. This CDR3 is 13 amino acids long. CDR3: CASAYRGQSEAFF. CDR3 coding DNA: TGTGCCAGCGCCTACAGGGGGCAAAGTGAAGCTTTCTTT.

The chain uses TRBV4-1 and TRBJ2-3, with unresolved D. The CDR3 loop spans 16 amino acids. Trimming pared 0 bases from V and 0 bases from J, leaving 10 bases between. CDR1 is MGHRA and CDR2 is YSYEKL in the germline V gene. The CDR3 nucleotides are TGCGCCAGCAGCCAAGACCCTAGGCGGAGCACAGATACGCAGTATTTT. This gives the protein CASSQDPRRSTDTQYF.

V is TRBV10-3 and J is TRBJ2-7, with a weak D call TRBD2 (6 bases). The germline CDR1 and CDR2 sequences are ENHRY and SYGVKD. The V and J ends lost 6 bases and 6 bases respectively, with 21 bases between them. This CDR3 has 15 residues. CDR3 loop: CAIRIPGLLSGEQYF. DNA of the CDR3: TGTGCCATCAGGATTCCGGGACTCCTATCGGGCGAGCAGTACTTC.

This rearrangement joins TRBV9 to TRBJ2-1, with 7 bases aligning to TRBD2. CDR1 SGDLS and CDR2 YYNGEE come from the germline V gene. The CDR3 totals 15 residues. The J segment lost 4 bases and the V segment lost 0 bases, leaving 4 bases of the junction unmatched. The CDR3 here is CASSVGNSGYNEQFF. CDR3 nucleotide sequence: TGTGCCAGCAGCGTAGGTAATAGCGGGTACAATGAGCAGTTCTTC.

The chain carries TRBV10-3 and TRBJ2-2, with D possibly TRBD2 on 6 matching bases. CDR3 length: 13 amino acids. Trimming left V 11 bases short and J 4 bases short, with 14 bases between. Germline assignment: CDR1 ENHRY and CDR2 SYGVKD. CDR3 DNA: TGTGCCTTCTGGGGGGACTCCACCGGGGAGCTGTTTTTT. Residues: CAFWGDSTGELFF.

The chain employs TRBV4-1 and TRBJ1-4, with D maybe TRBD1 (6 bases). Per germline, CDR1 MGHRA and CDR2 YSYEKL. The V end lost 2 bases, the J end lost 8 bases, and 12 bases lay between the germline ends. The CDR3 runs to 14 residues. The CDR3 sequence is CASSQIQGGEKLFF. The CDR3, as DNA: TGCGCCAGCAGCCAAATACAGGGTGGCGAAAAACTGTTTTTT.

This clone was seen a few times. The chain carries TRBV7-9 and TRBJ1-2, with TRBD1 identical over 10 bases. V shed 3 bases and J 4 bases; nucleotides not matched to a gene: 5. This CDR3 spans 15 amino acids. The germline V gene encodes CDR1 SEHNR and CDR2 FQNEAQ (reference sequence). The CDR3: CASSFGQGGFYGYTF. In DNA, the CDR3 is TGTGCCAGCAGCTTTGGACAGGGGGGTTTCTATGGCTACACCTTC.

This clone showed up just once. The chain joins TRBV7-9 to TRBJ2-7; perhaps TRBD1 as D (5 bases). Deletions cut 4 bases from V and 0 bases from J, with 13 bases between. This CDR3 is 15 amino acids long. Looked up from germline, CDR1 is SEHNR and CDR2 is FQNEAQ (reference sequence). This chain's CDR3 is CASSSIEDNSYEQYF. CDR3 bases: TGTGCCAGCAGCTCGATCGAGGACAACTCCTACGAGCAGTACTTC. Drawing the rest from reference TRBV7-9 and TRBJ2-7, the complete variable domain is DTGVSQNPRHKITKRGQNVTFRCDPISEHNRLYWYRQTLGQGPEFLTYFQNEAQLEKSRLLSDRFSAERPKGSFSTLEIQRTEQGDSAMYLCASSSIEDNSYEQYFGPGTRLTVT.

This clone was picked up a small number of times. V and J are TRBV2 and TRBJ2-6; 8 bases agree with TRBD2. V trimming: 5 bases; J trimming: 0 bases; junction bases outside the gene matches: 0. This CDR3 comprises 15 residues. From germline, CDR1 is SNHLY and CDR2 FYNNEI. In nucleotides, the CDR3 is TGTGCCAGCAGTACTAGCGGCTCTGGGGCCAACGTCCTGACTTTC. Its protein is CASSTSGSGANVLTF.

The DNA for the CDR3 is TGTGCCAGCAGCGAACGAGGGGGCCCCCTCTACAATGAGCAGTTCTTC. The encoded protein is CASSERGGPLYNEQFF. J is TRBJ2-1 and V is TRBV9; 7 bases match TRBD1. CDR3 length: 16 amino acids. V lost 3 bases, J lost 3 bases, and 9 bases stayed unmatched. Germline CDR1 reads SGDLS; CDR2 reads YYNGEE.

This CDR3 reads CASSSRQEEAYEQYF. CDR3 bases: TGTGCCAGCAGCTCCAGACAGGAGGAGGCCTACGAGCAGTACTTC. The gene calls are TRBV5-6 and TRBJ2-7; D possibly corresponds to TRBD1 (6 bases). The V gene lost 3 bases and the J gene lost 2 bases, with 15 bases spanning the gap. This CDR3 region has 15 residues. Germline CDR1 is SGHDT and CDR2 is YYEEEE.

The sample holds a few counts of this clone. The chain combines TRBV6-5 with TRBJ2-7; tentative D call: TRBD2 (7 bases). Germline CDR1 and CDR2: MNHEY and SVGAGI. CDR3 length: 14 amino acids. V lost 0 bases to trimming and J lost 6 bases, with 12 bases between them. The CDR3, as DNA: TGTGCCAGCAGTTACTCGGGGGGGGCCTTCGAGCAGTACTTC. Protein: CASSYSGGAFEQYF.

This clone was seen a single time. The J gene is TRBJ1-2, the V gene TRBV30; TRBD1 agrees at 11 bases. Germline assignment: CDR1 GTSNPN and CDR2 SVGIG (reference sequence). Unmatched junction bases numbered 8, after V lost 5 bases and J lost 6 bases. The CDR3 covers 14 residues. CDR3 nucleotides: TGTGCCTGGTCACCCGGACAGGGGGCGCATGGCTACACCTTC. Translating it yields CAWSPGQGAHGYTF. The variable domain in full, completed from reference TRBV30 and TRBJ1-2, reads SQTIHQWPATLVQPVGSPLSLECTVEGTSNPNLYWYRQAAGRGLQLLFYSVGIGQISSEVPQNLSASRPQDRQFILSSKKLLLSDSGFYLCAWSPGQGAHGYTFGSGTRLTVV.

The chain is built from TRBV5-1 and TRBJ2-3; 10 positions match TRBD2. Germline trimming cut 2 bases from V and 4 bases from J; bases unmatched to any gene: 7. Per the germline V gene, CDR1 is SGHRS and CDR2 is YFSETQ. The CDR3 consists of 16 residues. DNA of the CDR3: TGCGCCAGCAGCTTCAGCGGGAGGGCCGGGGCAGATACGCAGTATTTT. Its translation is CASSFSGRAGADTQYF.

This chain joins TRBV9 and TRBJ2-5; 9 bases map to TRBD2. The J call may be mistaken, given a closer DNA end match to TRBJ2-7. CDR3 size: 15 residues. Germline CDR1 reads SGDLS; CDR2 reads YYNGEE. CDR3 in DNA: TGTGCCAGCAGCGTAGATACTAGCGGGTCCCACGAGCAGTACTTC. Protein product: CASSVDTSGSHEQYF.

Here the CDR3 reads CASRTGNYEQYF. The CDR3 region has the DNA TGTGCCAGCCGGACAGGAAACTACGAGCAGTACTTC. The rearrangement links TRBV27 to TRBJ2-7; the match to TRBD1 covers 7 bases. Germline V lookup: CDR1 MNHEY, CDR2 SMNVEV (reference sequence). Unmatched junction bases numbered 4, after V lost 8 bases and J lost 3 bases. The CDR3 totals 12 residues.

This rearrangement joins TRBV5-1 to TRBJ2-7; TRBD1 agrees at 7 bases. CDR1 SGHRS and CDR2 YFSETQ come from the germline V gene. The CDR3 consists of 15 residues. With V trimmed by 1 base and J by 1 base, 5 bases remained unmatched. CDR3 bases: TGCGCCAGCAGCTTGTTGCAGGGACAGTCCTACGAGCAGTACTTC. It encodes CASSLLQGQSYEQYF.

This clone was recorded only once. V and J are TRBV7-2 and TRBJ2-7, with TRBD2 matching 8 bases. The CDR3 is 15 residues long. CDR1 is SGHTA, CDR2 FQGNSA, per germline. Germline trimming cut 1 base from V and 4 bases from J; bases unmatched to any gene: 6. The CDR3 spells CASSLDGGGWYEQYF. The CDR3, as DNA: TGTGCCAGCAGCTTAGACGGCGGGGGGTGGTACGAGCAGTACTTC. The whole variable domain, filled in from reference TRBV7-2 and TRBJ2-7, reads GAGVSQSPSNKVTEKGKDVELRCDPISGHTALYWYRQSLGQGLEFLIYFQGNSAPDKSGLPSDRFSAERTGGSVSTLTIQRTQQEDSAVYLCASSLDGGGWYEQYFGPGTRLTVT.

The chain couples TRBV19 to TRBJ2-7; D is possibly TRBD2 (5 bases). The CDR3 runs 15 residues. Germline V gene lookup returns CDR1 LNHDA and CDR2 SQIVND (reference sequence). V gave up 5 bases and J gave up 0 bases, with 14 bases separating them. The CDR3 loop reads CASSWVGSNSYEQYF. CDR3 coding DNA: TGTGCCAGTAGTTGGGTGGGGAGCAACTCCTACGAGCAGTACTTC.

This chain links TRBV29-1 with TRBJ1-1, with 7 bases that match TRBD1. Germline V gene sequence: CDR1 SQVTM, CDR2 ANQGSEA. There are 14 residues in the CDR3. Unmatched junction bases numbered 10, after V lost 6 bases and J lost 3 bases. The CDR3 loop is CSVVQGYWDTEAFF. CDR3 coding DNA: TGCAGCGTCGTACAGGGGTATTGGGACACTGAAGCTTTCTTT.

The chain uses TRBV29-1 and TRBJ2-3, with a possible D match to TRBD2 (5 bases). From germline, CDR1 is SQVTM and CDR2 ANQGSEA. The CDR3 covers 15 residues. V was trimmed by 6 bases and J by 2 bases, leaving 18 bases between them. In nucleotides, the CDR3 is TGCAGCGTCCGTGTCGGGATTCCTTACACAGATACGCAGTATTTT. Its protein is CSVRVGIPYTDTQYF.

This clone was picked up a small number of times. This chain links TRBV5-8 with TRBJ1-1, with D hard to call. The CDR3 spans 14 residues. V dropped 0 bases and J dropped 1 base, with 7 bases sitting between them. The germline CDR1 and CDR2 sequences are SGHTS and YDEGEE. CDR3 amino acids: CASSLGQWNTEAFF. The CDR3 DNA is TGTGCCAGCAGCTTGGGGCAGTGGAACACTGAAGCTTTCTTT.

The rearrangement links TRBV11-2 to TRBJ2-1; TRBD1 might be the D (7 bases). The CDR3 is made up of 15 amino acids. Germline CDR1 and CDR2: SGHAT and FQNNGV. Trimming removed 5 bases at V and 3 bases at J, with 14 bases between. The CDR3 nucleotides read TGTGCCAGCAGCCCCCGACAGGGACTCTACAATGAGCAGTTCTTC. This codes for CASSPRQGLYNEQFF.

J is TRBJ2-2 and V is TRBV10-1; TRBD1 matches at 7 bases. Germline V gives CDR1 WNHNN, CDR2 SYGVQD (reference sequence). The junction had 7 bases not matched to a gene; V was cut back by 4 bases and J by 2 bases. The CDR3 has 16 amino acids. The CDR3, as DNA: TGCGCCAGCAGTGCCTACGGGACAGCAAACACCGGGGAGCTGTTTTTT. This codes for CASSAYGTANTGELFF.

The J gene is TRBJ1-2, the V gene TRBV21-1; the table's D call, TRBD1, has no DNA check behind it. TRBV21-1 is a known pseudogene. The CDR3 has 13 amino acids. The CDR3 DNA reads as TGTGCCAGCAGCCGCCGGACAGGGGAGGGCTACACCTTC. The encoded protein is CASSRRTGEGYTF.

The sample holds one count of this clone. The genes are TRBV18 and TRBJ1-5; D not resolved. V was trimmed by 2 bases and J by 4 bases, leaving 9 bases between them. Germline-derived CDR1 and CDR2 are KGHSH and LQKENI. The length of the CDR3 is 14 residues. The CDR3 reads CASSPAAVNQPQHF. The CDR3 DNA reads TGTGCCAGCTCACCAGCGGCGGTGAATCAGCCCCAGCATTTT.

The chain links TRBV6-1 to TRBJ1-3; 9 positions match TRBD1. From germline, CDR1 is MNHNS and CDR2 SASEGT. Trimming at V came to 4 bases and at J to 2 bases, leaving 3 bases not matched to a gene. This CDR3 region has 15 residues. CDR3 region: CASSGTGEPGNTIYF. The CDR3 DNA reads TGTGCCAGCAGTGGGACAGGGGAGCCTGGAAACACCATATATTTT.

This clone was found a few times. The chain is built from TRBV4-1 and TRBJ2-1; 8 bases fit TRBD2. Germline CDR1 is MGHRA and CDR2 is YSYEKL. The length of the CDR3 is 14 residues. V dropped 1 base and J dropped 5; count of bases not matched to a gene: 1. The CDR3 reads CASSQGLANNEQFF. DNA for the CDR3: TGCGCCAGCAGCCAAGGACTAGCGAACAATGAGCAGTTCTTC.